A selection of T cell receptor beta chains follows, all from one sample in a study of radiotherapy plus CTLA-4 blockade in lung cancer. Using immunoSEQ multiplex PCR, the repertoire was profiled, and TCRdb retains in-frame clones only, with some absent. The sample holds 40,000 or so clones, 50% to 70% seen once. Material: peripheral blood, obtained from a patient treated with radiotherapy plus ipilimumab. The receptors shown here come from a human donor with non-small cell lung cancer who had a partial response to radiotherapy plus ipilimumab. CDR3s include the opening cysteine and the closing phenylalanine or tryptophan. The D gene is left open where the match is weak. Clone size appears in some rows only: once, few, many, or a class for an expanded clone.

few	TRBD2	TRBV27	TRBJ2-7	CASSFPPGGFWGLVPEQYF	TGTGCCAGCAGTTTCCCCCCGGGGGGTTTCTGGGGACTAGTCCCCGAGCAGTACTTC
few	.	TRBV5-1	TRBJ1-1	CASSLLGENTEAFF	TGCGCCAGCAGCTTGCTCGGTGAGAACACTGAAGCTTTCTTT
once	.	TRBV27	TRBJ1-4	CASSPPGFTNEKLFF	TGTGCCAGCAGCCCCCCAGGGTTCACTAATGAAAAACTGTTTTTT
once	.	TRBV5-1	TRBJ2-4	CASSLEPGMGINIQYF	TGCGCCAGCAGCTTGGAACCAGGGATGGGTATAAACATTCAGTACTTC
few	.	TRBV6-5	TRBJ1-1	CASIKDQGYGAFF	TGTGCCAGCATCAAAGATCAGGGTTATGGAGCTTTCTTT
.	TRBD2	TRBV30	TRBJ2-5	CAWSWSLAGGGAETQYF	TGTGCCTGGAGTTGGTCACTAGCGGGGGGTGGCGCGGAGACCCAGTACTTC
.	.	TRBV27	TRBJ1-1	CASSISLLMNTEAFF	TGTGCCAGCAGTATTTCTCTTCTAATGAACACTGAAGCTTTCTTT
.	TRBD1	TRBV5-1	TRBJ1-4	CASSWETGERTKLFF	TGCGCCAGCAGCTGGGAAACAGGGGAAAGGACCAAACTGTTTTTT
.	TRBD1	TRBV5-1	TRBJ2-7	CASSLGTGGREQYF	TGCGCCAGCAGCTTGGGGACAGGGGGACGCGAGCAGTACTTC
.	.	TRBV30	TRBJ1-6	CAWRRDTYNSPLHF	TGTGCCTGGAGGAGAGACACCTACAATTCACCCCTCCACTTT
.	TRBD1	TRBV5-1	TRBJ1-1	CASSFGTGIMDTEAFF	TGCGCCAGCAGCTTTGGGACAGGGATTATGGACACTGAAGCTTTCTTT
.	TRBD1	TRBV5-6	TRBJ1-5	CASSSTTGRGQDQPQHF	TGTGCCAGCAGCTCAACTACGGGCAGGGGGCAGGATCAGCCCCAGCATTTT
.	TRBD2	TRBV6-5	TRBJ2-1	CASSMTSGAYNEQFF	TGTGCCAGCAGTATGACTAGCGGGGCCTACAATGAGCAGTTCTTC
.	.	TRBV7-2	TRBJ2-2	CASSDRPRIDSGELFF	TGTGCCAGCAGCGATCGCCCCCGTATAGACTCCGGGGAGCTGTTTTTT
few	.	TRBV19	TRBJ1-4	CASSAMVGEKLFF	TGTGCCAGTAGTGCGATGGTGGGCGAAAAACTGTTTTTT
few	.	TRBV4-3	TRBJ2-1	CASSQGTGKYEQFF	TGCGCCAGCAGCCAGGGTACGGGGAAGTATGAGCAGTTCTTC
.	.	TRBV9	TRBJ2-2	CASSVVPGTGELFF	TGTGCCAGCAGCGTAGTACCGGGCACCGGGGAGCTGTTTTTT
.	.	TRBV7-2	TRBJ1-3	CASSPQQTGNTIYF	TGTGCCAGCAGCCCACAACAGACGGGAAACACCATATATTTT
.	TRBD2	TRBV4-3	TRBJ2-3	CASSQDSGGAQYF	TGCGCCAGCAGCCAAGATAGCGGGGGTGCGCAGTATTTT
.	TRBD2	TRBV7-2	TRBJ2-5	CASSLGAGGETQYF	TGTGCCAGCAGCTTAGGCGCGGGGGGCGAGACCCAGTACTTC
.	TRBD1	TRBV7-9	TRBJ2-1	CASSLSGTGNNEQFF	TGTGCCAGCAGCTTGTCCGGGACAGGAAACAATGAGCAGTTCTTC
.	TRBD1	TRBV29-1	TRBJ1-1	CSVQGADTEAFF	TGCAGCGTTCAGGGGGCGGACACTGAAGCTTTCTTT
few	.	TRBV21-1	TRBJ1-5	CASSRYRVPQHF	TGTGCCAGCAGCCGGTACAGGGTCCCCCAGCATTTT
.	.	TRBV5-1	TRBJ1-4	CASSLEGRTNEKLFF	TGCGCCAGCAGCTTGGAAGGGAGGACTAATGAAAAACTGTTTTTT
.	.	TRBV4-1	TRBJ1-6	CASSQEGDGQNSPPHF	TGCGCCAGCAGCCAAGAGGGAGACGGACAGAATTCACCCCCCCACTTT
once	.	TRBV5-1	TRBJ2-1	CASSLGGTEYNEQFF	TGCGCCAGCAGCTTGGGTGGGACTGAGTACAATGAGCAGTTCTTC
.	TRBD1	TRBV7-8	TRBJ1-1	CASSLDPTGVRTEAFF	TGTGCCAGCAGCCTCGACCCGACAGGGGTTCGCACTGAAGCTTTCTTT
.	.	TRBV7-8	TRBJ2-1	CASSLVPAGSSYNEQFF	TGTGCCAGCAGCTTAGTTCCCGCGGGCAGCTCCTACAATGAGCAGTTCTTC
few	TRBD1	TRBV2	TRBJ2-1	CASRGDRGTYNEQFF	TGTGCCAGCAGGGGGGACAGGGGAACCTACAATGAGCAGTTCTTC
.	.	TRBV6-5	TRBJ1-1	CASSYLTGPTEAFF	TGTGCCAGCAGTTACCTGACAGGTCCCACTGAAGCTTTCTTT
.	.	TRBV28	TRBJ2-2	CASSFLNTGELFF	TGTGCCAGCAGTTTTCTCAACACCGGGGAGCTGTTTTTT
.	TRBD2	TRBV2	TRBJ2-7	CATRTSGSKYEQYF	TGTGCCACAAGGACTAGCGGGAGTAAGTACGAGCAGTACTTC
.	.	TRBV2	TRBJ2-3	CASSVGIRTDTQYF	TGTGCCAGCAGTGTCGGTATACGCACAGATACGCAGTATTTT
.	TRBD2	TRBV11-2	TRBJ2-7	CASSLSLAGLGEQYF	TGTGCCAGCAGCTTATCACTAGCGGGACTAGGGGAGCAGTACTTC
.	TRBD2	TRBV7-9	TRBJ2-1	CASSPTSGSTGEQFF	TGTGCCAGCAGCCCTACTAGCGGGAGTACCGGTGAGCAGTTCTTC
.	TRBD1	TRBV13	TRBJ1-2	CASSFDRVDGYTF	TGTGCCAGCAGCTTTGACAGGGTCGATGGCTACACCTTC
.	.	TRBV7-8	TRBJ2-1	CASSLPPRGNEQFF	TGTGCCAGCAGCTTACCACCCCGGGGCAATGAGCAGTTCTTC
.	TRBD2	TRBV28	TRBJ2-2	CATRLAFLTGELFF	TGTGCCACCAGACTAGCTTTCTTAACCGGGGAGCTGTTTTTT
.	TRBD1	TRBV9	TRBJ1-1	CASSVDREVRGTEAFF	TGTGCCAGCAGCGTCGACAGGGAAGTTCGCGGCACTGAAGCTTTCTTT
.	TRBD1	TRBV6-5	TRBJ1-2	CASSYSGTGGRYGYTF	TGTGCCAGCAGTTACTCGGGGACAGGGGGCCGTTATGGCTACACCTTC
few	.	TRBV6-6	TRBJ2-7	CASGKGPTYEQYF	TGTGCCAGCGGAAAGGGGCCTACCTACGAGCAGTACTTC
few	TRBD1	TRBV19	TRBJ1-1	CASSRGETGGGQNTEAFF	TGTGCCAGTAGTAGGGGGGAGACAGGGGGCGGGCAGAACACTGAAGCTTTCTTT
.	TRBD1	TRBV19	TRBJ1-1	CASKGQGGTEAFF	TGTGCCAGTAAAGGCCAGGGGGGCACTGAAGCTTTCTTT
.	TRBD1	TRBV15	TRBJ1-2	CATSRDRLFRNYGYTF	TGTGCCACCAGCAGGGACAGGCTGTTCCGTAACTATGGCTACACCTTC
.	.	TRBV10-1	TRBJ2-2	CASSELQGTGELFF	TGCGCCAGCAGTGAGTTACAGGGCACCGGGGAGCTGTTTTTT
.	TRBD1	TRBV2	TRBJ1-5	CASSLGQRGGEPQHF	TGTGCCAGCAGCTTGGGACAGCGGGGGGGGGAGCCCCAGCATTTT
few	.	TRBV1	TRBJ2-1	CTSSQDVGFHNEQFF	TGCACCAGCAGCCAAGATGTCGGGTTCCACAATGAGCAGTTCTTC
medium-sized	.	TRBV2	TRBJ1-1	CASSEQWNTEAFF	TGTGCCAGCAGTGAGCAGTGGAACACTGAAGCTTTCTTT